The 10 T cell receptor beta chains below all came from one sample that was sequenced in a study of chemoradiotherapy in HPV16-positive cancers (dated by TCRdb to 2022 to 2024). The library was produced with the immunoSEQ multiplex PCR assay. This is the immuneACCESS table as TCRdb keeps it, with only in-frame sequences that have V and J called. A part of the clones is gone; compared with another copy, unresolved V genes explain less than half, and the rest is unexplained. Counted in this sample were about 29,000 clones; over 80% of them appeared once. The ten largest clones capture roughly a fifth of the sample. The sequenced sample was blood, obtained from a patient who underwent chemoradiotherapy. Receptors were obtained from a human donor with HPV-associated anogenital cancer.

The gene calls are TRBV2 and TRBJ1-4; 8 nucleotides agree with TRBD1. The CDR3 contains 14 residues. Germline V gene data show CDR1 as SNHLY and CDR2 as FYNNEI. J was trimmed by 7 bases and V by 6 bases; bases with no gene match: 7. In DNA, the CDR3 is TGTGCCAGCAGCGAGGACAGGGTGTTTGAAAAACTGTTTTTT. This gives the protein CASSEDRVFEKLFF.

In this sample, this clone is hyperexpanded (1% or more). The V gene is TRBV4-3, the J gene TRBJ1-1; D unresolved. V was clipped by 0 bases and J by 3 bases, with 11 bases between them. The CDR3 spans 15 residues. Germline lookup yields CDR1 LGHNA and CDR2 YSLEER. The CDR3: CASSQDSGGYTEAFF. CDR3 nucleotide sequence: TGCGCCAGCAGCCAAGACTCAGGAGGATACACTGAAGCTTTCTTT.

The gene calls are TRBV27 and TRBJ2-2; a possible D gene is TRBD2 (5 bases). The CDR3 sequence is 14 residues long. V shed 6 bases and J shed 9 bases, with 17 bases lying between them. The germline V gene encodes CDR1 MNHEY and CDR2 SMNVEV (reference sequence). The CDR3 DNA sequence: TGTGCCAGCAGCCCGGCGGGCCTCCGCCGGGAGCTGTTTTTT. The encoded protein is CASSPAGLRRELFF.

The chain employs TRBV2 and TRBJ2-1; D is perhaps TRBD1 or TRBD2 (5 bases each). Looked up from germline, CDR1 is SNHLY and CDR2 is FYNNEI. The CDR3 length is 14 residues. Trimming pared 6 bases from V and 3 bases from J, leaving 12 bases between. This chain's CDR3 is CASRLEGIYNEQFF. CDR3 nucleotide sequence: TGTGCCAGCAGACTAGAGGGGATCTACAATGAGCAGTTCTTC.

The CDR3 protein is CASSSGGDYSYGYTF. The CDR3 nucleotides read TGTGCCAGCAGTTCGGGGGGGGATTACTCCTATGGCTACACCTTC. The chain uses TRBV28 and TRBJ1-2; the D gene is possibly TRBD1 (5 bases). The CDR3 has 15 amino acids. Germline V CDR1 and CDR2: MDHEN, SYDVKM. Trimming left V 4 bases short and J 4 bases short, with 16 bases between.

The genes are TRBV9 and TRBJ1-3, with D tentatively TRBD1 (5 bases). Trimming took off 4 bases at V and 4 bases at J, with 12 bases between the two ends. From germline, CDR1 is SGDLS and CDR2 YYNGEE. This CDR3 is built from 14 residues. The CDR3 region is CASSPPGGGNTIYF. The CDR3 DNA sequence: TGTGCCAGCAGCCCCCCGGGGGGAGGAAACACCATATATTTT.

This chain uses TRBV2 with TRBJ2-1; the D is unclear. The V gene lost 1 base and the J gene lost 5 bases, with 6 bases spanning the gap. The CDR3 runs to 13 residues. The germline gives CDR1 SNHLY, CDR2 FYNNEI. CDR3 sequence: CASSEGRHNEQFF. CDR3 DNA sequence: TGTGCCAGCAGTGAAGGCAGACACAATGAGCAGTTCTTC. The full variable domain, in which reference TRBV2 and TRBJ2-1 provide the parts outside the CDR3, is EPEVTQTPSHQVTQMGQEVILRCVPISNHLYFYWYRQILGQKVEFLVSFYNNEISEKSEIFDDQFSVERPDGSNFTLKIRSTKLEDSAMYFCASSEGRHNEQFFGPGTRLTVL.

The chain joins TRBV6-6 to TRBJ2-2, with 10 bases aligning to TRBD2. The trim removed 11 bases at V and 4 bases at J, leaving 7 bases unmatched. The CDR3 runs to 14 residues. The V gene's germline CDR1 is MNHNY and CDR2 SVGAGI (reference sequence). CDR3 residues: CASRQREGTGELFF. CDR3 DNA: TGTGCCTCCCGCCAGCGGGAGGGCACCGGGGAGCTGTTTTTT.

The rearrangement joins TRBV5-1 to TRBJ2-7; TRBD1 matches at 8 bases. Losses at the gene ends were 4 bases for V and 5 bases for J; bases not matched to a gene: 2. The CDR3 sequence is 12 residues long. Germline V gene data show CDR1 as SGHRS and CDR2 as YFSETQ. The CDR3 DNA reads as TGCGCCAGCAGCGAGACAGGGGACGAGCAGTACTTC. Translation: CASSETGDEQYF.

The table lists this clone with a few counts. Written as DNA, the CDR3 is TGTGCCAGCAGTGAAGTAGGTGATGAGCAGTTCTTC. This encodes CASSEVGDEQFF. The rearrangement joins TRBV2 to TRBJ2-1; no definite D call. This CDR3 has 12 amino acids. The germline gives CDR1 SNHLY, CDR2 FYNNEI. V gave up 1 base and J gave up 8 bases, with 6 bases separating them.